This TCR beta chain was found in a study of T cells in Graves' hyperthyroidism and ophthalmopathy. Study results and caveats: Model predictions of ophthalmopathy came a median around 6.5 months before onset. Most clonotypes that expanded in the thyroid above 0.001 also showed up in blood.

Germline assignment: CDR1 SQVTM and CDR2 ANQGSEA. The CDR3 totals 13 residues. Trimming left V 2 bases short and J 3 bases short, with 10 bases between. This clonotype was found many times. Its antigen is unknown. The diagnoses drew upon clinical symptoms, serum thyroxine and TRAb, thyroid ultrasound and orbital computed tomography. Using RNA transcripts as the source, TCR beta CDR3 regions were amplified. In the first-round RT-PCR of the TCR CDR3, the HTBI primer set was used. TCRdb ran MiXCR on the multiplex PCR reads and lists one entry per CDR3 protein. The table has 460,000 or so distinct CDR3 sequences, approximately 15% seen once; the top ten hold 15% to 20%.

The sample taken for sequencing was blood. This TCR was recovered from a woman between 18 and 29 years old with Graves' hyperthyroidism. This chain links TRBV29-1 with TRBJ1-2, with D perhaps matching TRBD1 (6 bases). CDR3 residues: CSVEQGTYYGYTF. The DNA of the CDR3 is TGCAGCGTTGAACAGGGGACCTACTATGGCTACACCTTC.